This T cell receptor beta chain was captured by sequencing in a study of cytomegalovirus exposure and HLA in healthy donors. Germline loops: CDR1 GTSNPN, CDR2 SVGIG (reference sequence). The V and J ends lost 3 bases and 5 bases, in that order; junction bases with no gene match: 14. The CDR3 spans 17 residues. Regarding the study as a whole: Some TCR beta chains (about 170 of them) were listed as cytomegalovirus-associated.

A note on this clone: What it binds is not known.

60 Vbeta and 13 Jbeta primers were used in PCR. This table comes from immunoSEQ multiplex PCR, and its TCRdb copy is limited to in-frame clones, with some not included. The data contain some 70,000 clones, 78% of them seen just once; the ten biggest clones take up roughly 8%. The TCR was taken from a man younger than 35 in good health and CMV-seropositive. The sequenced sample was PBMCs. The J gene is TRBJ2-1, the V gene TRBV30; 9 bases align to TRBD2. CDR3 coding DNA: TGTGCCTGGAGCTACTTCGCGGGACTAGCACAGAACAATGAGCAGTTCTTC. The encoded protein is CAWSYFAGLAQNNEQFF. The full variable domain, completed using reference TRBV30 and TRBJ2-1, is SQTIHQWPATLVQPVGSPLSLECTVEGTSNPNLYWYRQAAGRGLQLLFYSVGIGQISSEVPQNLSASRPQDRQFILSSKKLLLSDSGFYLCAWSYFAGLAQNNEQFFGPGTRLTVL.